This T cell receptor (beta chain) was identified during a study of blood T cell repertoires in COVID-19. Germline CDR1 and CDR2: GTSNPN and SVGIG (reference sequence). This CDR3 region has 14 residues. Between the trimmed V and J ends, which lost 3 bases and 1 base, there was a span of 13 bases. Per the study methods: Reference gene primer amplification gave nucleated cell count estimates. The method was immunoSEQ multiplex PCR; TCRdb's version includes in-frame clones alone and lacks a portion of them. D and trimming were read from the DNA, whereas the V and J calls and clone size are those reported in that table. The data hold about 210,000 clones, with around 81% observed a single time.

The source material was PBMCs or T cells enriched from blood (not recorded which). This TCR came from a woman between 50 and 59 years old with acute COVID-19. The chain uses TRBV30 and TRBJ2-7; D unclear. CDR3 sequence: CAWRKGQVSYEQYF. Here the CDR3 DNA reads TGTGCCTGGAGAAAAGGTCAGGTGTCCTACGAGCAGTACTTC.